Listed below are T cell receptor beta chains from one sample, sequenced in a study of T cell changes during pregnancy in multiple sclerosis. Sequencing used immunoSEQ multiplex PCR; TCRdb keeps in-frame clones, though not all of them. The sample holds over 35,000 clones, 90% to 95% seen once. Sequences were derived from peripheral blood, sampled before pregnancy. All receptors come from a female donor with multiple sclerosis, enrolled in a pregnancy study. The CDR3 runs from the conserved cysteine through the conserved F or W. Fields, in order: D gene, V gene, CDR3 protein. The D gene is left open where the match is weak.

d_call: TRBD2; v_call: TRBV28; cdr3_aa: CASSPTSAEGELFF
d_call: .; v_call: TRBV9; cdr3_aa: CASSWGGRAYGYTF
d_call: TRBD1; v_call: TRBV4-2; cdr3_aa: CASSLDRAEKLFF
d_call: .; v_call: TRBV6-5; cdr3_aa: CASRREGGNEQFF
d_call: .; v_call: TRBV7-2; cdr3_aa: CASSYNPRGAYNEQFF
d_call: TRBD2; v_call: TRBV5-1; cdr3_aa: CASSLGTSGSNEQYF
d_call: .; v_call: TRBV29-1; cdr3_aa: CSVEGYGTYNEQFF
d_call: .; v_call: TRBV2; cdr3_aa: CASSGEVGGYEQYF
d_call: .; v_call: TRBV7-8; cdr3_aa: CASSPGYEAFF
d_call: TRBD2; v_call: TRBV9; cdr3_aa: CASSPGGNEQFF
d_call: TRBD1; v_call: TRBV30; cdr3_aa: CAWSSGTGGYQETQYF
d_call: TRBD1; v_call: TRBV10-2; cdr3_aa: CASREGQGTTEAFF
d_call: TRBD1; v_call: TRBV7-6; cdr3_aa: CASSRGTGWDNEQFF
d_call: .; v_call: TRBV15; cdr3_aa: CATRTSQKSNTGELFF
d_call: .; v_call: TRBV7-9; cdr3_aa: CASSPQNRLPGNTIYF
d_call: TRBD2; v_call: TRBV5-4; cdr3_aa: CASSLAASGRYEQYF
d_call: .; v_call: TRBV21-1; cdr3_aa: CASSTLDSEAKHEQYF
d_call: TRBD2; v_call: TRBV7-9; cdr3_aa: CASSLIGRDNEQFF
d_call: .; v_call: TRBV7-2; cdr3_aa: CASGRAGVNEKLFF
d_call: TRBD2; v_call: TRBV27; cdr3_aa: CASTTLAGDTDTQYF
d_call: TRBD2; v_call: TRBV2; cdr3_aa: CASSMTSGDYNEQFF
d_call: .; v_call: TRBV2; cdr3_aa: CASRGGGEKLFF
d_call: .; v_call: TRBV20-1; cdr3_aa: CTPGQLYEQYF
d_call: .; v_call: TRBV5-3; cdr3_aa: CARTQTLVCADTQYF
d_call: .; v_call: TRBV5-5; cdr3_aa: CASSLDESGANVLTF
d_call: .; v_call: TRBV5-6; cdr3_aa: CASSYSVGYEQYF
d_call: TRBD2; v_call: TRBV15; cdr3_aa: CATSRAGDSGGTSYEQYF